This TCR beta chain was retrieved from a study of shared clonotypes between healthy human individuals. Overall study results and limits: A reduction in generation probabilities was seen for non-shared clonotypes relative to those shared by all four donors.

Some clones are missing from TCRdb's copy, which holds only in-frame ones; the method was immunoSEQ multiplex PCR. The sample consists of roughly 2,500,000 clones, 93% of them appearing once. CD45RA+ naive and CD45RA-negative memory subsets were separated from CD4+ cells. To note about this clone: Its specificity is unknown.

Material for sequencing was naive CD4+ T cells from PBMCs. Stated subset: CD45RA+ positively selected. The TCR comes from a man between 18 and 29 years old in good health. Some clones in this sample may be carry-over from other donors' samples.

CDR3 in amino acids: CAISASVNTEAFF. The CDR3 DNA reads as TGTGCCATCAGTGCTTCAGTGAACACTGAAGCTTTCTTT. The rearrangement joins TRBV10-3 to TRBJ1-1; D remains unclear. V lost 4 bases to trimming and J lost 0 bases, with 6 bases between them. CDR1 is ENHRY and CDR2 is SYGVKD in the germline V gene. This CDR3 contains 13 residues.